The source of this T cell receptor beta chain is a study of human T cells and chemical hapten exposure. About the study: Patients' scalps got diphenylcyclopropenone weekly throughout the roughly 25-week study.

Study-wide results and limits: With regard to DPC sensitization, TCRs above 1 in 1000 frequency did not change.

This CDR3 comprises 16 residues. V was pared by 5 bases and J by 8 bases, with 15 bases of the junction left unmatched. The library tagged each cDNA molecule with unique molecular identifiers. MiXCR, run by TCRdb on the RACE reads, gives a single entry per CDR3 protein. The repertoire holds roughly 52,000 distinct CDR3 sequences, with approximately 9.9% as singletons. Regarding time point: patch test 1, 2 weeks after DPC sensitization. As for treatment: therapeutic diphenylcyclopropenone sensitization with weekly scalp DPC. Whole blood that had not been fractionated was the source of extracted total RNA. Researchers sampled blood before each patch test went on. A word on this clonotype: Its specificity is not known.

The V gene is TRBV12-3 or TRBV12-4, the J gene TRBJ2-1; 7 nucleotides agree with TRBD2. This receptor was taken from a woman aged 35 to 49 with alopecia areata. Some clones in this sample may be carry-over from other donors' samples. The material was whole blood, obtained in connection with sensitization to the hapten diphenylcyclopropenone (DPC). DNA for the CDR3: TGTGCCAGCAGTACCGACTCGGGCGGGAGAGCTTATGAGCAGTTCTTC. Protein: CASSTDSGGRAYEQFF.